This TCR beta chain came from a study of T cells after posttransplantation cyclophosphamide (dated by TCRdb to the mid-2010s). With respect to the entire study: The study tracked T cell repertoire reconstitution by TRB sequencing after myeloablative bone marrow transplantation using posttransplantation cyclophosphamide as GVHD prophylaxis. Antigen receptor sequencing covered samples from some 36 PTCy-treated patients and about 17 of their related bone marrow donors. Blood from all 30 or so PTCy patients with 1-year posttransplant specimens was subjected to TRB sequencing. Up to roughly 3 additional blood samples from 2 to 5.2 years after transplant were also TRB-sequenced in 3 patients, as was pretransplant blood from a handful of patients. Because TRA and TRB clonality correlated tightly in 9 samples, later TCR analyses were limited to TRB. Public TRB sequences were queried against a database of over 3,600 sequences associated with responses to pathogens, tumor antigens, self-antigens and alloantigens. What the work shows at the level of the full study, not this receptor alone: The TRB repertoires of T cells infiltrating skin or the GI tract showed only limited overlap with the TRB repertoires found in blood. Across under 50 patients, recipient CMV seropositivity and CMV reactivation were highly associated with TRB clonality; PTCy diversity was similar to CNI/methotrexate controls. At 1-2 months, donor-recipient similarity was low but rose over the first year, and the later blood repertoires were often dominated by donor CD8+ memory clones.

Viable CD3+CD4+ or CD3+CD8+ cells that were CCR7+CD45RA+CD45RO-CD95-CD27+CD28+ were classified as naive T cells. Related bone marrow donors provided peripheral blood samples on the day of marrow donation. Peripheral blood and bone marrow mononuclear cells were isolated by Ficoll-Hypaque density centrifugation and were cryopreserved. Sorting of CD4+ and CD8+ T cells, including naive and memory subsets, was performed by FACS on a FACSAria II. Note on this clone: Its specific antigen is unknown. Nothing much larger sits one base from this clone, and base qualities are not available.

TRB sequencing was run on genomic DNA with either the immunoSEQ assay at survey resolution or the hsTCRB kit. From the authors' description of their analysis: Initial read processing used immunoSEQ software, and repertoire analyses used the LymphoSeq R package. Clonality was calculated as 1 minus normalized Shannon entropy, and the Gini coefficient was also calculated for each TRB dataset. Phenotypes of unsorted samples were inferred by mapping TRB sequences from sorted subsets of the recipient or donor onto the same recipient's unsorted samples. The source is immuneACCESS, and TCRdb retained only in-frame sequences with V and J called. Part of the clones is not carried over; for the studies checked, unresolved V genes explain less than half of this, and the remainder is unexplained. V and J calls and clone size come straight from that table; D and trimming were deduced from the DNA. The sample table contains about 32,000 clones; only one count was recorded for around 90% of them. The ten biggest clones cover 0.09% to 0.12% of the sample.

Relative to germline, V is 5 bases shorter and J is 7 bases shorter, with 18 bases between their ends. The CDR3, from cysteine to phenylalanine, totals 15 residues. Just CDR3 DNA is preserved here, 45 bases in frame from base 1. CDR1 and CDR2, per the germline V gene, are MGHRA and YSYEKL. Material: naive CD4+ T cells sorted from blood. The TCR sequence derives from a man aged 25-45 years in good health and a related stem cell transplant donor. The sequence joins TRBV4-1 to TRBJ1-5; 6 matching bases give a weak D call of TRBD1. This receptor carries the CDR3 CASSIRDTLEQPQHF. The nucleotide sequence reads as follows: TGCGCCAGCAGCATCCGGGACACCCTTGAGCAGCCCCAGCATTTT.